The 21 T cell receptor beta chains below were found in one sample sequenced in a study of shared clonotypes between healthy human individuals. Only CD45RO-negative cells positively selected for CCR7 counted as naive CD8 cells, so terminally differentiated effector memory CD45RA+ cells were excluded. Only in-frame clones appear in the TCRdb table, and some are missing; sequencing was by immunoSEQ multiplex PCR. The sample has hundreds of thousands of clones, approximately 96% seen once; the top ten hold around 0.1%. Material: naive CD8+ T cells sorted from blood. The origin of the receptors is a woman in her twenties or thirties in good health.

The genes are TRBV27 and TRBJ1-1; D may be TRBD1 (5 bases). Germline V gene sequence: CDR1 MNHEY, CDR2 SMNVEV (reference sequence). CDR3 size: 16 residues. Trimming left V 0 bases short and J 5 bases short, with 16 bases between. This CDR3 is CASSLSGTPGLTEAFF. The CDR3 DNA sequence: TGTGCCAGCAGTTTATCGGGGACCCCCGGGTTGACTGAAGCTTTCTTT.

The rearrangement uses TRBV28 and TRBJ2-2; D is uncertain. The germline V and J ends were trimmed by 5 bases and 2 bases, with 6 bases remaining between them. The CDR3 spans 13 residues. CDR1 is MDHEN and CDR2 is SYDVKM in the germline V gene. CDR3 coding DNA: TGTGCCAGCAGTCAATACAACACCGGGGAGCTGTTTTTT. Residues: CASSQYNTGELFF.

This clone was seen once. The V call is TRBV7-9, the J call TRBJ1-1, with 10 bases aligning to TRBD1. CDR1 and CDR2 from the germline V gene are SEHNR and FQNEAQ (reference sequence). V shed 7 bases, J shed 4 bases, and the junction held 6 bases outside the gene matches. CDR3 length equals 14 residues. The CDR3 DNA follows: TGTGCCAGCATGGGGACAGGGGTATTCACTGAAGCTTTCTTT. Protein sequence: CASMGTGVFTEAFF. Full variable domain (outside the CDR3, taken from reference TRBV7-9 and TRBJ1-1): DTGVSQNPRHKITKRGQNVTFRCDPISEHNRLYWYRQTLGQGPEFLTYFQNEAQLEKSRLLSDRFSAERPKGSFSTLEIQRTEQGDSAMYLCASMGTGVFTEAFFGQGTRLTVV.

The CDR3, as DNA: TGTGCCAGCAGCACCAGACTAGCGGGAGCCAGAAATGAGCAGTTCTTC. Translated: CASSTRLAGARNEQFF. V gene TRBV7-2 combines with J gene TRBJ2-1, with 12 bases that match TRBD2. Germline V gives CDR1 SGHTA, CDR2 FQGNSA. The CDR3 length is 16 residues. Losses at the gene ends were 5 bases for V and 7 bases for J; bases not matched to a gene: 9.

V is TRBV28 and J is TRBJ2-1; 13 nucleotides match TRBD2. CDR1 and CDR2 (germline): MDHEN, SYDVKM. With V trimmed by 4 bases and J by 0 bases, 6 bases remained unmatched. The length of the CDR3 is 18 residues. The CDR3 DNA sequence: TGTGCCAGCAGTTCCACGACTAGCGGGAGGTTCTCCTACAATGAGCAGTTCTTC. It translates to CASSSTTSGRFSYNEQFF.

The J gene is TRBJ2-7, the V gene TRBV7-2, with TRBD1 as a possible D gene (6 bases). With 4 bases removed from V and 6 bases from J, the gap between germline ends came to 22 bases. Germline lookup yields CDR1 SGHTA and CDR2 FQGNSA. This CDR3 is 16 amino acids long. The CDR3 spells CASSSTWGRRRGEQYF. CDR3 nucleotide sequence: TGTGCCAGCAGCTCCACGTGGGGGCGTAGAAGGGGCGAGCAGTACTTC.

The chain has TRBV28 and TRBJ2-2, with 11 bases identical to TRBD2. With V trimmed by 3 bases and J by 1 base, 10 bases remained unmatched. CDR3 size: 19 residues. The germline gives CDR1 MDHEN, CDR2 SYDVKM. The CDR3 loop reads CASSFNILAGEMNTGELFF. CDR3 DNA sequence: TGTGCCAGCAGTTTTAATATACTAGCGGGAGAGATGAACACCGGGGAGCTGTTTTTT.

The chain has TRBV13 and TRBJ1-2, with D perhaps TRBD1 (6 bases). V was trimmed by 8 bases and J by 2 bases, leaving 18 bases between them. CDR1 is PRHDT, CDR2 FYEKMQ, per germline (reference sequence). The CDR3 consists of 15 residues. CDR3 in amino acids: CASGLRGQANYGYTF. In DNA, the CDR3 is TGTGCCAGCGGGCTCAGGGGACAAGCGAACTATGGCTACACCTTC.

The genes are TRBV2 and TRBJ2-7, with D tentatively TRBD2 (5 bases). In germline, CDR1 is SNHLY, CDR2 FYNNEI. V was clipped by 3 bases and J by 1 base, with 16 bases between them. The CDR3 is made up of 16 amino acids. In nucleotides, the CDR3 is TGTGCCAGCAGTGAGAATACGGTGGGCGGGTCCTACGAGCAGTACTTC. This sequence encodes CASSENTVGGSYEQYF.

The genes are TRBV4-1 and TRBJ2-3; D gene unclear. V was clipped by 1 base and J by 1 base, with 12 bases between them. The CDR3 has 16 residues. In germline, CDR1 is MGHRA, CDR2 YSYEKL. The DNA of the CDR3 is TGCGCCAGCAGCCAAGTATCGGATGGCGGCACAGATACGCAGTATTTT. Its translation is CASSQVSDGGTDTQYF.

This chain connects TRBV27 to TRBJ1-1; a weak D match, TRBD1 (5 bases). Germline V gene sequence: CDR1 MNHEY, CDR2 SMNVEV (reference sequence). The CDR3 runs 14 residues. Trimming took 2 bases from V and 7 from J, leaving 14 bases between them. The CDR3 reads CASSLIGHGNEAFF. The CDR3 DNA reads TGTGCCAGCAGTTTAATAGGACACGGTAATGAAGCTTTCTTT.

V gene TRBV6-1 combines with J gene TRBJ2-1; 11 bases match TRBD2. CDR1 and CDR2 (germline): MNHNS, SASEGT. The CDR3 sequence is 17 residues long. With V trimmed by 2 bases and J by 5 bases, 8 bases remained unmatched. CDR3 sequence: CASSETLAGGLHNEQFF. CDR3 sequence (DNA): TGTGCCAGCAGTGAAACCTTAGCGGGAGGGCTGCACAATGAGCAGTTCTTC.

The chain couples TRBV6-1 to TRBJ2-5; tentatively, D is TRBD1 or TRBD2 (6 bases each). The V and J ends lost 4 bases and 4 bases respectively, with 25 bases between them. Germline V gene data show CDR1 as MNHNS and CDR2 as SASEGT. The CDR3 contains 18 residues. The CDR3 nucleotides read TGTGCCAGCAGTGCCCCCTGGGCGGGACACAGGGCGGGAGAGACCCAGTACTTC. Its protein is CASSAPWAGHRAGETQYF.

This clone was observed once. This chain uses TRBV28 with TRBJ1-2; no definite D call. The CDR3 extends over 14 amino acids. The V end lost 6 bases, the J end lost 1 base, and 12 bases lay between the germline ends. Looked up from germline, CDR1 is MDHEN and CDR2 is SYDVKM. The CDR3 sequence is CASSLIKINYGYTF. CDR3 bases: TGTGCCAGCAGCTTAATTAAGATTAACTATGGCTACACCTTC.

This clone came up once. The chain links TRBV7-9 to TRBJ2-2; 7 nucleotides align to TRBD1. This CDR3 spans 16 amino acids. The V gene end was trimmed by 5 bases and the J gene end by 4 bases; junction bases not matched to a gene: 10. Looked up from germline, CDR1 is SEHNR and CDR2 is FQNEAQ (reference sequence). CDR3: CASSLGGLRGTGELFF. The CDR3 region has the DNA TGTGCCAGCAGCCTAGGGGGCTTACGGGGCACCGGGGAGCTGTTTTTT.

This chain joins TRBV6-1 and TRBJ2-7; maybe TRBD2 (6 bases). Germline CDR1 and CDR2: MNHNS and SASEGT. V lost 5 bases and J lost 4, with 18 bases in between. This CDR3 comprises 15 residues. The CDR3 sequence: CASSTSFVTLYEQYF. CDR3 nucleotide sequence: TGTGCCAGCAGTACTAGCTTTGTTACGCTATACGAGCAGTACTTC.

The V and J genes are TRBV9 and TRBJ2-5; 14 positions match TRBD2. Germline CDR1 and CDR2: SGDLS and YYNGEE. The CDR3 contains 16 residues. The V gene end was trimmed by 3 bases and the J gene end by 4 bases; junction bases not matched to a gene: 5. CDR3 sequence: CASSAGTSGSSETQYF. The CDR3 nucleotides read TGTGCCAGCAGCGCAGGGACTAGCGGGAGTTCAGAGACCCAGTACTTC.

This rearrangement joins TRBV6-1 to TRBJ1-5; maybe TRBD1 (5 bases). From germline, CDR1 is MNHNS and CDR2 SASEGT. The CDR3 loop spans 14 amino acids. Trimming removed 9 bases at V and 0 bases at J, with 12 bases between. DNA of the CDR3: TGTGCCAGTCGCGGCAGGGTTAGCAATCAGCCCCAGCATTTT. Amino acids: CASRGRVSNQPQHF.

This rearrangement joins TRBV10-3 to TRBJ2-7; D is perhaps TRBD2 (6 bases). CDR1 is ENHRY and CDR2 is SYGVKD in the germline V gene. V gave up 4 bases and J gave up 3 bases, with 13 bases separating them. The CDR3 sequence is 14 residues long. Here the CDR3 DNA reads TGTGCCATCAGTGTCGCGGGGAACTTCTACGAGCAGTACTTC. Its translation is CAISVAGNFYEQYF.

V gene TRBV7-9 combines with J gene TRBJ2-2, with TRBD2 identical over 12 bases. Germline CDR1 reads SEHNR; CDR2 reads FQNEAQ (reference sequence). The CDR3 has 17 amino acids. V shed 0 bases and J 6 bases; nucleotides not matched to a gene: 5. This CDR3 reads CASSLALAGGPAGELFF. DNA for the CDR3: TGTGCCAGCAGCTTAGCGCTAGCGGGAGGGCCAGCCGGGGAGCTGTTTTTT.

The chain employs TRBV7-9 and TRBJ2-1, with 9 bases fitting TRBD2. V was clipped by 6 bases and J by 0 bases; unmatched bases: 3. This CDR3 comprises 15 residues. Per germline, CDR1 SEHNR and CDR2 FQNEAQ (reference sequence). The CDR3 sequence is CASRGSGSSYNEQFF. As DNA, the CDR3 is TGTGCCAGCAGGGGTAGCGGGAGCTCCTACAATGAGCAGTTCTTC.